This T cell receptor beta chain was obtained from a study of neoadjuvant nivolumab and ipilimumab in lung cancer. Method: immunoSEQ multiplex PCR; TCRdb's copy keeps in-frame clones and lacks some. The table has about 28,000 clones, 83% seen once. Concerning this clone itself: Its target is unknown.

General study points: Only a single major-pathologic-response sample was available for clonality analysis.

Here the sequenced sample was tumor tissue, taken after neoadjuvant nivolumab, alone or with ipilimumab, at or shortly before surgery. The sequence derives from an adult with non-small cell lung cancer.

The CDR3, as DNA: TGTGCCAGCAGTTACCCCAAGGGCTACACCTTC. Its translation is CASSYPKGYTF. The rearrangement joins TRBV6-5 to TRBJ1-2; no firm D call. The V end lost 2 bases, the J end lost 8 bases, and 6 bases lay between the germline ends. Germline-derived CDR1 and CDR2 are MNHEY and SVGAGI. CDR3 length: 11 residues.